The subject of this entry is one T cell receptor beta chain. This sample stems from a study of CD8 T cells in Susac syndrome. CDR1 is SGHAT and CDR2 is FQNNGV in the germline V gene. The CDR3 totals 17 residues. The J segment lost 7 bases and the V segment lost 1 base, leaving 9 bases of the junction unmatched. The authors reverse transcribed roughly 0.45 to 1 ug RNA with random hexamers. With immunoSEQ multiplex PCR, TCR beta CDR3 was amplified across 54 Vbeta and 13 Jbeta. MiXCR, run by TCRdb on the immunoSEQ multiplex PCR reads, gives a single entry per CDR3 protein. The table has 250,000 to 300,000 distinct CDR3 sequences, 85% seen once.

The clonotype originates from a human donor with multiple sclerosis. V gene TRBV11-2 combines with J gene TRBJ1-6; TRBD1 matches 8 bases. Input material: CD8+ T cells from PBMCs. CDR3 DNA: TGTGCCAGCAGCTTAGTGGGGTCAGGGGGCCGGAATTCACCCCTCCACTTT. Its translation: CASSLVGSGGRNSPLHF.